These 26 T cell receptor beta chains came from one sample sequenced in a study of identical twins (dated by TCRdb to about 2016). Libraries came from 5' RACE. The data were produced on an Illumina HiSeq 2000. TCRdb reprocessing: public reads trimmed at Q25 with fastp, clones called with MiXCR, in-frame beta chains kept. Rows with one shared CDR3 protein collapse into an entry with the most common genes and DNA. A total of more than 1.5 million distinct CDR3 sequences appear in this sample, roughly 35% of them only once. About 0.25% of the sample is in the top ten clones. The source material was cord blood. These receptors all come from a newborn girl in good health.

The chain recombines TRBV20-1 with TRBJ2-2, with TRBD2 matching 8 bases. The CDR3 sequence is 14 residues long. CDR1 is DFQATT, CDR2 SNEGSKA, per germline (reference sequence). Trimming cost V 3 bases and J 6 bases; bases outside gene matches: 6. For the CDR3, the DNA is TGCAGTGCTAGCCTAGCGGGCGGGGCCGGGGAGCTGTTTTTT. It yields the protein CSASLAGGAGELFF.

This rearrangement joins TRBV21-1 to TRBJ2-1; TRBD2, the D gene given by the table, was not confirmed from the DNA. TRBV21-1 is noted as a pseudogene. CDR3 length: 16 amino acids. CDR3 residues: CASSNLPLGPYNEQFF. The CDR3 coding sequence is TGTGCCAGCAGCAATCTCCCACTAGGTCCCTACAATGAGCAGTTCTTC.

The chain recombines TRBV5-1 with TRBJ1-6; D uncertain. There are 14 residues in the CDR3. Germline lookup yields CDR1 SGHRS and CDR2 YFSETQ. Trimming shortened V by 2 bases and J by 6 bases, and 9 bases separated the two germline ends. CDR3: CASSLAPANSPLHF. The CDR3 DNA is TGCGCCAGCAGCTTAGCCCCGGCTAATTCACCCCTCCACTTT.

The table lists this clonotype with a few counts. Written as DNA, the CDR3 is TGCAGTGCTAGAGATAGGCCAGGACCCAAAGAGACCCAGTACTTC. Encoded protein: CSARDRPGPKETQYF. The V call is TRBV20-1, the J call TRBJ2-5; D is undetermined. CDR1 is DFQATT, CDR2 SNEGSKA, per germline (reference sequence). CDR3 size: 15 residues. Trimming shortened V by 0 bases and J by 3 bases, and 14 bases separated the two germline ends.

A few counts support this clonotype. This chain connects TRBV29-1 to TRBJ2-5, with 12 bases fitting TRBD2. Per the germline V gene, CDR1 is SQVTM and CDR2 is ANQGSEA. With V trimmed by 6 bases and J by 0 bases, 5 bases remained unmatched. CDR3 length: 15 amino acids. The CDR3 region has the DNA TGCAGCGTCGCGACTAGCGGGAGATACCAAGAGACCCAGTACTTC. The encoded protein is CSVATSGRYQETQYF.

This chain links TRBV19 with TRBJ2-6, with a weak D call TRBD1 (5 bases). Germline V gene sequence: CDR1 LNHDA, CDR2 SQIVND (reference sequence). The V gene lost 1 base and the J gene lost 2 bases, with 6 bases spanning the gap. This CDR3 region has 15 residues. As DNA, the CDR3 is TGTGCCAGTAGTATAGGCAGGGCTGGGGCCAACGTCCTGACTTTC. It encodes CASSIGRAGANVLTF.

This clonotype has just a few counts. The chain is built from TRBV5-4 and TRBJ2-1, with unresolved D. Trimming stripped 2 bases from V and 1 base from J, with 7 bases between. This CDR3 spans 14 amino acids. Germline-derived CDR1 and CDR2 are SGHNT and YYREEE (reference sequence). The CDR3 is CASSFYPSYNEQFF. CDR3 nucleotides: TGTGCCAGCAGCTTTTACCCGTCCTACAATGAGCAGTTCTTC.

The chain combines TRBV20-1 with TRBJ2-2; 12 bases match TRBD2. J gave up 5 bases and V 3 bases, and 19 bases lay outside the gene matches. The CDR3 sequence is 20 residues long. In germline, CDR1 is DFQATT, CDR2 SNEGSKA (reference sequence). CDR3: CSARGWLAGGPLSRTGELFF. As DNA, the CDR3 is TGCAGTGCTAGGGGCTGGCTAGCGGGAGGGCCGTTATCTAGGACCGGGGAGCTGTTTTTT.

The V call is TRBV29-1, the J call TRBJ2-3; D is undetermined. This CDR3 has 13 amino acids. Between the trimmed V and J ends, which lost 4 bases and 0 bases, there was a span of 8 bases. CDR1 and CDR2 (germline): SQVTM, ANQGSEA. DNA for the CDR3: TGCAGCGTTGGGATGACTAGCACAGATACGCAGTATTTT. Its protein product is CSVGMTSTDTQYF.

V and J are TRBV6-5 and TRBJ1-1, with TRBD1 identical over 7 bases. CDR3 length equals 16 residues. Looked up from germline, CDR1 is MNHEY and CDR2 is SVGAGI. Losses at the gene ends were 5 bases for V and 1 base for J; bases not matched to a gene: 10. In DNA form, the CDR3 reads TGTGCCAGCAGTCGCAGGGGGGACACCCAGAACACTGAAGCTTTCTTT. This sequence encodes CASSRRGDTQNTEAFF.

This clonotype showed up many times. V usage is TRBV7-9 and J usage is TRBJ2-1; 8 positions agree with TRBD2. This CDR3 has 17 amino acids. V was clipped by 2 bases and J by 5 bases; unmatched bases: 11. Germline CDR1 reads SEHNR; CDR2 reads FQNEAQ (reference sequence). The CDR3 here is CASSLSSFREGNNEQFF. In nucleotides, the CDR3 is TGTGCCAGCAGCTTAAGTTCCTTCCGGGAGGGAAACAATGAGCAGTTCTTC.

Ten or more counts support this clonotype. The chain carries TRBV28 and TRBJ2-7; D gene ambiguous. This CDR3 contains 12 residues. Trimming shortened V by 2 bases and J by 3 bases, and 5 bases separated the two germline ends. The germline V gene has CDR1 MDHEN and CDR2 SYDVKM. The CDR3 nucleotides are TGTGCCAGCAGTTTACGGCTCTACGAGCAGTACTTC. As protein: CASSLRLYEQYF.

This clonotype has just a few counts. This chain links TRBV5-1 with TRBJ2-3; 14 nucleotides match TRBD2. Germline loops: CDR1 SGHRS, CDR2 YFSETQ. Trimming took 4 bases from V and 3 from J; bases not matched to a gene: 7. This CDR3 is 17 amino acids long. DNA of the CDR3: TGCGCCAGCAGCCCGGGACTAGCGGGAGTGTTGACAGATACGCAGTATTTT. This sequence encodes CASSPGLAGVLTDTQYF.

V and J are TRBV20-1 and TRBJ2-2; D might be TRBD1 (6 bases). This CDR3 comprises 20 residues. The V gene lost 0 bases and the J gene lost 2 bases, with 25 bases spanning the gap. CDR1 DFQATT and CDR2 SNEGSKA come from the germline V gene (reference sequence). The CDR3 region is CSARDETTFPGHFNTGELFF. CDR3 DNA: TGCAGTGCTAGAGATGAGACAACTTTCCCGGGACATTTCAACACCGGGGAGCTGTTTTTT.

The sample holds a few counts of this clonotype. This rearrangement joins TRBV27 to TRBJ1-2; TRBD1 is a possible D gene (5 bases). The germline V gene encodes CDR1 MNHEY and CDR2 SMNVEV (reference sequence). This CDR3 has 15 residues. V dropped 1 base and J dropped 3 bases, with 12 bases sitting between them. The CDR3 reads CASSLLGTADYGYTF. The CDR3, as DNA: TGTGCCAGCAGTTTATTGGGGACGGCCGACTATGGCTACACCTTC.

The chain has TRBV20-1 and TRBJ1-5, with D hard to call. Germline V gives CDR1 DFQATT, CDR2 SNEGSKA (reference sequence). CDR3 length: 15 residues. V lost 0 bases, J lost 0 bases, and 9 bases lay in between. The CDR3 coding sequence is TGCAGTGCTAGAGAGGGGTGGGATAGCAATCAGCCCCAGCATTTT. Residues: CSAREGWDSNQPQHF.

This clonotype was counted only a few times. This chain connects TRBV5-1 to TRBJ1-1; the D gene is possibly TRBD1 (6 bases). The V gene lost 4 bases and the J gene lost 6 bases, with 16 bases spanning the gap. This CDR3 contains 14 residues. Germline assignment: CDR1 SGHRS and CDR2 YFSETQ. The CDR3: CASSRQAPDPEAFF. The CDR3 nucleotides read TGCGCCAGCAGCCGACAGGCTCCTGACCCTGAAGCTTTCTTT.

This clonotype came up a few times. The chain links TRBV20-1 to TRBJ2-7; TRBD2 might be the D (5 bases). This CDR3 is built from 15 residues. With 2 bases removed from V and 4 bases from J, the gap between germline ends came to 18 bases. Germline V CDR1 and CDR2: DFQATT, SNEGSKA (reference sequence). This CDR3 is CSARRFETPGYEQYF. Here the CDR3 DNA reads TGCAGTGCTAGACGTTTCGAGACTCCGGGGTACGAGCAGTACTTC.

Ten or more counts support this clonotype. The rearrangement joins TRBV29-1 to TRBJ2-7; TRBD1 agrees at 7 bases. CDR1 SQVTM and CDR2 ANQGSEA come from the germline V gene. The length of the CDR3 is 13 residues. The J segment lost 7 bases and the V segment lost 0 bases, leaving 6 bases of the junction unmatched. CDR3 DNA sequence: TGCAGCGTTGAAGACCTGAGGGACAGAGAGCAGTACTTC. This encodes CSVEDLRDREQYF.

The V call is TRBV3-1, the J call TRBJ2-3; the D call may be TRBD1 or TRBD2 (6 bases each). CDR1 LGHDT and CDR2 YNNKEL come from the germline V gene (reference sequence). Trimming left V 3 bases short and J 7 bases short, with 26 bases between. This CDR3 is 18 amino acids long. The chain's CDR3 is CASSQASSGATRSNTQYF. The CDR3 DNA reads TGTGCCAGCAGCCAGGCGTCCTCGGGGGCCACACGATCCAATACGCAGTATTTT.

The V call is TRBV7-2, the J call TRBJ2-1; D uncertain. V was cut by 0 bases and J by 9 bases, with 9 bases left in between. From germline, CDR1 is SGHTA and CDR2 FQGNSA. The CDR3 loop spans 13 amino acids. Written as DNA, the CDR3 is TGTGCCAGCAGCTTAGCAATCGGCGCTGAGCAGTTCTTC. Translation gives CASSLAIGAEQFF. The full variable domain, completed using reference TRBV7-2 and TRBJ2-1, is GAGVSQSPSNKVTEKGKDVELRCDPISGHTALYWYRQSLGQGLEFLIYFQGNSAPDKSGLPSDRFSAERTGGSVSTLTIQRTQQEDSAVYLCASSLAIGAEQFFGPGTRLTVL.

J is TRBJ2-1 and V is TRBV29-1; tentative D call: TRBD2 (6 bases). The tail of the sequence fits TRBJ2-7 better, so the J call may be wrong. Germline-derived CDR1 and CDR2 are SQVTM and ANQGSEA. This CDR3 is built from 14 residues. CDR3 in amino acids: CSVDKWEVYNEQYF. For the CDR3, the DNA is TGCAGCGTTGATAAGTGGGAGGTCTACAATGAGCAGTACTTC.

This clonotype showed up just a few times. The chain couples TRBV27 to TRBJ2-1; D gene ambiguous. Trimming shortened V by 5 bases and J by 2 bases, and 16 bases separated the two germline ends. CDR3 length: 16 amino acids. Germline V gene sequence: CDR1 MNHEY, CDR2 SMNVEV (reference sequence). CDR3 sequence reads: CASSPLLVRPYNEQFF. The CDR3 DNA reads as TGTGCCAGCAGTCCACTCCTGGTCCGACCCTACAATGAGCAGTTCTTC.

Comment on this clonotype: At one end the junction does not follow the germline gene, possibly because of a read error. V is TRBV25-1 and J is TRBJ2-7, with a weak D call TRBD1 (7 bases). Germline loops: CDR1 MGHDK, CDR2 SYGVNS. The CDR3 loop spans 16 amino acids. Here the CDR3 reads CANSPGRQGQTYEQYF. CDR3 nucleotides: TGTGCCAACAGTCCTGGGAGGCAGGGACAGACCTACGAGCAGTACTTC.

There are many counts of this clonotype. V is TRBV20-1 and J is TRBJ1-5; the D gene is possibly TRBD1 (5 bases). CDR1 and CDR2 from the germline V gene are DFQATT and SNEGSKA (reference sequence). The CDR3 loop spans 12 amino acids. The CDR3 DNA sequence: TGCAGCGCAGGGAGAAGCAATCAGCCCCAGCATTTT. It codes for CSAGRSNQPQHF.

The chain is built from TRBV20-1 and TRBJ1-5, with 7 bases fitting TRBD1. Germline assignment: CDR1 DFQATT and CDR2 SNEGSKA (reference sequence). The J segment lost 6 bases and the V segment lost 0 bases, leaving 5 bases of the junction unmatched. CDR3 length: 14 amino acids. CDR3 residues: CSARETGTGQPQHF. The DNA of the CDR3 is TGCAGTGCTAGAGAGACAGGGACGGGTCAGCCCCAGCATTTT.